The T cell receptor (beta chain) described here comes from a study of shared clonotypes between healthy human individuals (TCRdb year 2020). General notes on the study: The cohort included a few men and two women between 18 and 49 years of age. Per donor, leukapheresis produced somewhere between about 0.9 and 9 billion PBMCs. Different laboratories and diverse techniques were used to prepare libraries and sequence TCR repertoires, to increase sequencing depth and limit assay-specific biases. The study deeply sequenced blood TCR repertoires of about 5 healthy adults to estimate repertoire size and the extent of clonotype sharing between individuals.

Note on this clone: It lacks a known antigen. One junction end disagrees with the germline gene, perhaps due to a read error.

The donors were healthy, HIV-negative adults with no recently reported acute infections or vaccinations. Every donor was a Caucasian adult living in Nashville, Tennessee, USA. For unsorted samples, tens of millions of PBMCs were counted and genomic DNA was extracted with the QIAamp DNA Blood Mini kit. After blood collection by leukapheresis, PBMCs were isolated using Ficoll-Histopaque density gradient centrifugation and then cryopreserved in the vapor phase of liquid nitrogen. The CDR3 runs 14 residues from the cysteine to the phenylalanine. Solely the CDR3 DNA is kept, with 42 bases framed from the first base. The CDR1 and CDR2 encoded by the germline V gene are MGHDK and SYGVNS. Using the deep immunoSEQ assay, multiplex PCR amplified TCR CDR3 regions from genomic DNA. For each cell subset, the extracted genomic DNA was distributed evenly across all wells of several immunoSEQ 96-well plates, and each plate served as one replicate. Each replicate PCR for unsorted PBMC received roughly 300 ng genomic DNA, equal to tens of thousands of T cell genomes. Ten immunoSEQ deep assay plates were used to sequence unsorted PBMC genomic DNA. The purified libraries were quantified using a Qubit 3.0 fluorometer, sized with a Bioanalyzer 2100, and then quantified again using the KAPA Library Quantification kit. A separate single-read 150-cycle Illumina NextSeq 550 flow cell was used to sequence each immunoSEQ 96-well plate. Regarding the original processing steps: Because the immunoSEQ output held only junctional sequences and lacked quality scores, the filtering could not match the filtering applied to full-length reads. To assign V/J genes and CDR3, sequences were annotated against IMGT germline references using PyIR, a Python wrapper for IgBLAST v1.9. Reads were filtered out if the reads had weak V/J assignments (E-value above 1e-6), no CDR3, stop codons, out-of-frame junctions, or ambiguous translated residues. V3J clonotypes were defined as sequences sharing the same inferred V gene, J gene, and CDR3 amino acid sequence. Percentage overlap between repertoires was computed as shared unique clonotypes divided by the size of the smaller repertoire. RTK rarefaction, the Chao1 estimator, and Recon v2.1 estimates of unobserved clonotypes were used to assess repertoire richness. TCRdb limited this immuneACCESS table to in-frame rearrangements with V and J called. A share of clones is missing; checked studies link under half to unresolved V genes, and the rest is unexplained. That table supplies the V and J calls and clone size; D and trimming were determined from the DNA. The sample data list roughly 500,000 clones, and roughly 80% of these were observed just once. The biggest ten clones account for more than 10% of the sample.

Overall study outcomes, separate from this receptor: The small number of donors limited the genetic and exposure-history diversity represented. Only blood was sampled, and tissue TCR repertoires likely differ from those in blood. Pairwise subsampling indicated that sequencing depth was expected to affect the degree of clonotype sharing among donors.

The clonotype comes from a woman in her thirties or forties in good health. Some clones in this sample may be carry-over from other donors' samples. Source material: PBMCs. Recombination connected TRBV25-1 to TRBJ2-7, and TRBD1 matches 8 of the central bases. CDR3 protein: CASSEWDRSYEQYF. The nucleotides are TGTGCCAGCAGCGAATGGGACAGGAGCTACGAGCAGTACTTC.